The TCR beta chain described here comes from a study of T cell responses to AZD1222 COVID-19 vaccine. Remarks on this clone: Its antigen remains unidentified.

The study's findings and limits: Epitopes outside B.1.351 and B.1.1.7 mutated regions reportedly drew nearly half of spike TCRs. The study sampled repertoires only after the peak T cell response. White British donors predominated, females outnumbered males, and clonal diversity was possibly underestimated.

Sequenced by immunoSEQ multiplex PCR; TCRdb stores in-frame clones only, minus some. The table includes approximately 130,000 clones, roughly nine tenths detected once. The CDR3 is 14 residues long. V lost 0 bases and J lost 2, with 8 bases in between. The V gene's germline CDR1 is SGDLS and CDR2 YYNGEE. Material: peripheral blood, obtained 28 days after the second AZD1222 dose. The chain links TRBV9 to TRBJ1-2; the D is unclear. The receptor's source is an adult who received the AZD1222 COVID-19 vaccine. The CDR3 nucleotides read TGTGCCAGCAGCGTAGGGGTTGTAAACTATGGCTACACCTTC. It specifies CASSVGVVNYGYTF.